These 15 T cell receptor beta chains were all obtained from the same sample, sequenced in a study of T cells after yellow fever vaccination. TCRdb called the 5' RACE reads again in MiXCR, with one record for every CDR3 protein. The sample includes about 200,000 distinct CDR3 sequences, more than 3% seen only once; the top ten take under 3.5%. The sample in question was CD4+ T cells sorted from PBMCs, obtained 10 days after the yellow fever booster vaccination. The receptors come from a man between 18 and 29 years old who received the YFV17D yellow fever vaccine.

The chain couples TRBV4-1 to TRBJ2-4; TRBD2 matches at 10 bases. The germline V gene encodes CDR1 MGHRA and CDR2 YSYEKL. The V segment lost 4 bases and the J segment 3 bases; nucleotides outside the gene matches: 12. The CDR3 extends over 18 amino acids. CDR3 coding DNA: TGCGCCAGCAGCCCCCGAGCGGGGGGGCCCGGGGACAAAAACATTCAGTACTTC. Encoded protein: CASSPRAGGPGDKNIQYF.

The chain recombines TRBV5-1 with TRBJ1-2; D is undetermined. CDR1 and CDR2 from the germline V gene are SGHRS and YFSETQ. V was shortened by 0 bases and J by 0 bases, with 9 bases between the two germline ends. This CDR3 has 15 residues. DNA of the CDR3: TGCGCCAGCAGCTTGGCTCCAGAAGCTAACTATGGCTACACCTTC. Amino acids: CASSLAPEANYGYTF.

This clonotype was counted at least ten times. The chain combines TRBV7-2 with TRBJ2-4; 7 positions match TRBD2. The CDR3 is 12 amino acids. Germline V CDR1 and CDR2: SGHTA, FQGNSA. V shed 4 bases, J shed 7 bases, and the junction held 1 base outside the gene matches. The CDR3 nucleotides read TGTGCCAGCAGCTCCGGGGGGAACATTCAGTACTTC. Amino acid sequence: CASSSGGNIQYF.

The rearrangement links TRBV11-2 to TRBJ2-7; TRBD1 or TRBD2 may be the D gene (5 bases each). Germline-derived CDR1 and CDR2 are SGHAT and FQNNGV. V lost 4 bases, J lost 4 bases, and 23 bases lay in between. CDR3 size: 17 residues. CDR3 region: CASSSGLTWGNVYEQYF. DNA for the CDR3: TGTGCCAGCAGCTCAGGACTTACATGGGGGAACGTGTACGAGCAGTACTTC.

The sample holds many counts of this clonotype. The chain couples TRBV18 to TRBJ2-5; D unclear. V was clipped by 3 bases and J by 5 bases, with 4 bases between them. Germline V gene data show CDR1 as KGHSH and CDR2 as LQKENI. The CDR3 has 11 amino acids. The CDR3 sequence is CASSPGETQYF. CDR3 DNA: TGTGCCAGCTCACCGGGGGAGACCCAGTACTTC.

There are a few counts of this clonotype. The V and J genes are TRBV18 and TRBJ1-4, with no clear D. Trimming cost V 2 bases and J 6 bases, with 4 bases left between them. CDR1 is KGHSH, CDR2 LQKENI, per germline. This CDR3 region has 12 residues. The CDR3 region is CASSPAYEKLFF. The DNA of the CDR3 is TGTGCCAGCTCACCAGCTTATGAAAAACTGTTTTTT.

This clonotype was detected many times. The chain uses TRBV18 and TRBJ2-5; the D gene is possibly TRBD1 (6 bases). CDR1 is KGHSH and CDR2 is LQKENI in the germline V gene. The V gene lost 8 bases and the J gene lost 2 bases, with 12 bases spanning the gap. The CDR3 is 13 residues long. The CDR3 protein is CASSPDRQETQYF. The CDR3 DNA follows: TGTGCCAGCAGCCCGGACAGACAAGAGACCCAGTACTTC.

There are many counts of this clonotype. The chain employs TRBV29-1 and TRBJ1-2, with D unresolved. The CDR3 has 14 amino acids. V lost 3 bases and J 4 bases, leaving 15 bases between the germline ends. Germline-derived CDR1 and CDR2 are SQVTM and ANQGSEA. The CDR3 region is CSVDEIGATYGYTF. The CDR3 region has the DNA TGCAGCGTTGATGAAATCGGAGCAACCTATGGCTACACCTTC.

This clonotype was counted ten times or more. The J gene is TRBJ2-3, the V gene TRBV7-3; TRBD2 agrees at 7 bases. The V and J ends lost 5 bases and 1 base, in that order; junction bases with no gene match: 3. The CDR3 loop spans 14 amino acids. Looked up from germline, CDR1 is SGHTA and CDR2 is FQGTGA. CDR3 nucleotide sequence: TGTGCCAGCAGCCCCGGACTAGGCACAGATACGCAGTATTTT. It is translated as CASSPGLGTDTQYF.

This clonotype has a count of ten or more. A read error may produce the germline difference seen at one junction end. V usage is TRBV3-1 and J usage is TRBJ1-6, with D hard to call. The CDR3 covers 14 residues. The V gene's germline CDR1 is LGHDT and CDR2 YNNKEL (reference sequence). Written as DNA, the CDR3 is TGTGCCAGCAGCCTTACATCCTCTAATTCACCCCTCCACTTT. Protein product: CASSLTSSNSPLHF.

This clonotype was observed at least ten times. V usage is TRBV5-1 and J usage is TRBJ2-3; 7 bases agree with TRBD2. The ends lost 3 bases at V and 4 bases at J; junction bases unmatched: 11. The CDR3 covers 16 residues. Germline CDR1 and CDR2: SGHRS and YFSETQ. The chain's CDR3 is CASSSRTSGLPDTQYF. In DNA, the CDR3 is TGCGCCAGCAGCTCAAGGACTAGTGGGCTGCCAGATACGCAGTATTTT.

This clonotype was recorded many times. In nucleotides, the CDR3 is TGTGCCAGCAGCTTAGGCCCTACCGATGAGCAGTTCTTC. It is translated as CASSLGPTDEQFF. V and J are TRBV7-2 and TRBJ2-1; no clear D. V gave up 1 base and J gave up 8 bases, with 9 bases separating them. Germline V gene sequence: CDR1 SGHTA, CDR2 FQGNSA. The CDR3 runs to 13 residues.

This rearrangement joins TRBV7-9 to TRBJ2-3; TRBD2 agrees at 11 bases. The CDR3 runs 15 residues. CDR1 and CDR2 (germline): SEHNR, FQNEAQ (reference sequence). V was pared by 4 bases and J by 3 bases, with 3 bases of the junction left unmatched. For the CDR3, the DNA is TGTGCCAGCAGCTATGGGACTAGCGGAACAGATACGCAGTATTTT. Its translation: CASSYGTSGTDTQYF.

Ten or more counts support this clonotype. The chain combines TRBV6-2 or TRBV6-3 with TRBJ1-2; unclear D gene. The length of the CDR3 is 12 residues. Deletions cut 2 bases from V and 8 bases from J, with 9 bases between. CDR1 is MNHEY, CDR2 SVGEGT, per germline. The CDR3 is CASSYAGYGYTF. As DNA, the CDR3 is TGTGCCAGCAGTTACGCGGGGTACGGCTACACCTTC.

This clonotype was counted many times. The rearrangement uses TRBV27 and TRBJ1-1; tentatively, D is TRBD1 (5 bases). V was clipped by 4 bases and J by 10 bases, with 13 bases between them. From germline, CDR1 is MNHEY and CDR2 SMNVEV (reference sequence). The CDR3 has 12 amino acids. In DNA form, the CDR3 reads TGTGCCAGCAGTTCCCGGACATCGGGAGCTTTCTTT. It is translated as CASSSRTSGAFF.